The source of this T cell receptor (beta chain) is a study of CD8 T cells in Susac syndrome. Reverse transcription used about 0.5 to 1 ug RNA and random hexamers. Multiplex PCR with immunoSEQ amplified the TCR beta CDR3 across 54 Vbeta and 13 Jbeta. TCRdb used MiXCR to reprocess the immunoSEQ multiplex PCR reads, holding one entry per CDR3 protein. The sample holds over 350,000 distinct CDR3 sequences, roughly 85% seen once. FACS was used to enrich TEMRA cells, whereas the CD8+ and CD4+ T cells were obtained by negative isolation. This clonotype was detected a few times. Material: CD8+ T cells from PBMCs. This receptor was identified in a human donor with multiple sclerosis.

For the CDR3, the DNA is TGTGCCAGCAGCCAAGATTACGGGCAGACAGATACGCAGTATTTT. Its protein product is CASSQDYGQTDTQYF. The gene calls are TRBV4-2 and TRBJ2-3; no clear D gene. Germline V gene lookup returns CDR1 LGHNA and CDR2 YNFKEQ. V lost 0 bases and J lost 3, with 10 bases in between. CDR3 length: 15 amino acids.